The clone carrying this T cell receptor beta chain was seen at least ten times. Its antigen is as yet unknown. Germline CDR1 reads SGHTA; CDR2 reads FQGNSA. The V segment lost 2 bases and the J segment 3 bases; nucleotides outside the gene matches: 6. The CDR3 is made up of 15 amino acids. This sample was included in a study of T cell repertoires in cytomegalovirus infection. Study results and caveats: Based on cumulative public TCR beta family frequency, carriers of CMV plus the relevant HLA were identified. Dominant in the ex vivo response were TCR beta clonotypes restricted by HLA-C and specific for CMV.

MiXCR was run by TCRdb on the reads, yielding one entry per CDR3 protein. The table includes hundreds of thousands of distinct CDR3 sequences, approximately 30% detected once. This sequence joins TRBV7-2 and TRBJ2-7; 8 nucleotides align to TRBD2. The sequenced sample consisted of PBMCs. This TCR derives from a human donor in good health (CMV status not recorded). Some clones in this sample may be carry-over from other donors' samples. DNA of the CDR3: TGTGCCAGCAGCTTATTCGCGGGGGGATTCTACGAGCAGTACTTC. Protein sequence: CASSLFAGGFYEQYF.